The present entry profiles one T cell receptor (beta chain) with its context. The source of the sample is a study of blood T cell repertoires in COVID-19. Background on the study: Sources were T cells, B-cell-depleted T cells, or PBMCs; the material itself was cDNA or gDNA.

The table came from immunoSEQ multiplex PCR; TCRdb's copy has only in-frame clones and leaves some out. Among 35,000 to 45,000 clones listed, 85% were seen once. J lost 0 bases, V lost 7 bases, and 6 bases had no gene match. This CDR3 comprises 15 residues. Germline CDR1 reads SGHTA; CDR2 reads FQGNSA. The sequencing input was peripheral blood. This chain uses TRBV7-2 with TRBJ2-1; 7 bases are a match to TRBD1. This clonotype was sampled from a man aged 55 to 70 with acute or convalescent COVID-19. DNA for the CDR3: TGTGCCAGCACTCCGAGGGGGCCCTCCTACAATGAGCAGTTCTTC. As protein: CASTPRGPSYNEQFF.